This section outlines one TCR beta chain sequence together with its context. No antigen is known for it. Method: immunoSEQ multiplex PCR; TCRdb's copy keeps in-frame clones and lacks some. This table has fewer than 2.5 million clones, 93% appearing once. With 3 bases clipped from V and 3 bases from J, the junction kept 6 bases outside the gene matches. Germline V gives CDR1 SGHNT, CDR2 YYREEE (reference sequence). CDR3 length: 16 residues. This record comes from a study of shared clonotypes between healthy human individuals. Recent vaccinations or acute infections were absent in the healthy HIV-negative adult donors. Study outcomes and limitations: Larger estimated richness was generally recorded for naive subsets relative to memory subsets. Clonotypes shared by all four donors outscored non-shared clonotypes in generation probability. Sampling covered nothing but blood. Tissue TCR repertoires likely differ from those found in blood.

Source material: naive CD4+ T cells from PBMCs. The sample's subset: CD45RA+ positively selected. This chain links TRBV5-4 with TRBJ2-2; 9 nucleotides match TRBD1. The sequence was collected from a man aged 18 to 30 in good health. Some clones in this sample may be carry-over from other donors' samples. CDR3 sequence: CASSWGQGRDTGELFF. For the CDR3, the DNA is TGTGCCAGCAGCTGGGGACAGGGTAGGGACACCGGGGAGCTGTTTTTT.